The source of this T cell receptor (beta chain) is a study of OX40 agonist ivuxolimab in advanced cancers. Measured with immunoSEQ multiplex PCR; TCRdb has only the in-frame clones, and not every one. The table has 96,000 or so clones, 84% seen once; the top ten hold roughly 6%. As regards this clone: Its antigen is not known.

Study results and caveats: Normalized T-cell clonal expansion was also low in a subset of nonresponders. More expanded clones were found, on average, in CD8+ than in CD4+ T cells. Partial responders at 0.1-3.0 mg/kg showed near-lowest clonal expansion.

V lost 3 bases, J lost 8 bases, and 4 bases stayed unmatched. Germline V gene data show CDR1 as SGHVS and CDR2 as FNYEAQ. CDR3 length equals 14 residues. The receptor was derived from an adult with an advanced solid tumor such as melanoma, head and neck, liver or kidney cancer. Material: CD4+ or CD8+ T cells sorted from blood, obtained in a trial of the OX40 agonist ivuxolimab. The chain recombines TRBV7-6 with TRBJ1-4, with TRBD1 matching over 9 bases. The CDR3 DNA sequence: TGTGCCAGCAGCTTTGGACAGGGGTACGAAAAACTGTTTTTT. Translated, it gives CASSFGQGYEKLFF.